The 24 T cell receptor beta chains presented below share a single source sample, sequenced in a study of spatial heterogeneity in lung cancer. TCRdb re-analysed the 5' RACE reads in MiXCR, keeping a single row per CDR3 protein. The sample carries around 60,000 distinct CDR3 sequences, 8.4% recorded once. As to time point: sample taken at primary tumor resection. Whole RNA, which was extracted from tumor, nontumor lung tissue or frozen PBMC, was sequenced without any cell sorting. Sample: PBMCs, taken at surgery. Receptors were obtained from a female donor with early-stage non-small cell lung cancer.

This clonotype was recorded at least ten times. The chain is built from TRBV10-1 and TRBJ2-7; D unresolved. The ends were cut back, 8 bases at V and 1 base at J, with 6 bases in the middle. Germline V gene sequence: CDR1 WNHNN, CDR2 SYGVQD (reference sequence). The CDR3 consists of 11 residues. CDR3 sequence: CASGESYEQYF. DNA for the CDR3: TGCGCCAGCGGAGAATCCTACGAGCAGTACTTC.

This clonotype was counted at least ten times. The gene calls are TRBV9 and TRBJ2-5; D might be TRBD1 or TRBD2, each matching 7 bases. This CDR3 comprises 16 residues. Germline CDR1 and CDR2: SGDLS and YYNGEE. Trimming stripped 4 bases from V and 5 bases from J, with 21 bases between. This CDR3 reads CASSPTGRVGLETQYF. The CDR3 DNA reads as TGTGCCAGCAGCCCGACAGGGAGGGTCGGTTTGGAGACCCAGTACTTC.

The chain couples TRBV6-2 or TRBV6-3 to TRBJ1-5, with D possibly being TRBD1 (5 bases). Trimming cost V 6 bases and J 0 bases, with 12 bases left between them. In germline, CDR1 is MNHEY, CDR2 SVGEGT. The CDR3 totals 15 residues. The CDR3 is CASREGEISNQPQHF. DNA of the CDR3: TGTGCCAGCAGAGAAGGGGAGATTAGCAATCAGCCCCAGCATTTT.

Ten or more counts support this clonotype. The chain employs TRBV18 and TRBJ2-7; TRBD1 might be the D (6 bases). CDR3 length: 14 residues. Germline V CDR1 and CDR2: KGHSH, LQKENI. V dropped 3 bases and J dropped 2 bases, with 11 bases sitting between them. CDR3 sequence reads: CASSPGAGAYEQYV. As DNA, the CDR3 is TGTGCCAGCTCACCGGGGGCAGGGGCCTACGAGCAGTACGTC.

This chain uses TRBV29-1 with TRBJ1-1, with a weak D call TRBD1 (5 bases). Germline CDR1 is SQVTM and CDR2 is ANQGSEA. Trimming stripped 5 bases from V and 0 bases from J, with 13 bases between. This CDR3 is 14 amino acids long. CDR3 DNA: TGCAGCGTTCTCCCGGGGCCAATGAACACTGAAGCTTTCTTT. This translates into CSVLPGPMNTEAFF.

This clonotype rates as medium-sized. This chain connects TRBV7-2 to TRBJ2-2, with D perhaps matching TRBD2 (5 bases). CDR1 is SGHTA, CDR2 FQGNSA, per germline. Trimming removed 5 bases from V and 4 bases from J, with 8 bases in between. CDR3 size: 13 residues. CDR3: CASSNSVTGELFF. CDR3 bases: TGTGCCAGCAGCAATAGCGTCACCGGGGAGCTGTTTTTT.

At least ten counts were recorded for this clonotype. The chain links TRBV3-1 to TRBJ1-3; D is ambiguous. The CDR3 length is 13 residues. CDR1 is LGHDT, CDR2 YNNKEL, per germline (reference sequence). Trimming cost V 1 base and J 4 bases, with 5 bases left between them. The CDR3: CASSQGAGNTIYF. The CDR3 DNA is TGTGCCAGCAGCCAAGGTGCGGGAAACACCATATATTTT.

There are a few counts of this clonotype. This chain links TRBV27 with TRBJ2-1; 11 bases are a match to TRBD2. CDR3 length: 17 residues. Germline V lookup: CDR1 MNHEY, CDR2 SMNVEV (reference sequence). The ends lost 5 bases at V and 7 bases at J; junction bases unmatched: 13. The CDR3 protein is CASSPTIFSGGANEQFF. DNA of the CDR3: TGTGCCAGCAGTCCTACGATTTTTAGCGGGGGGGCGAATGAGCAGTTCTTC.

The gene calls are TRBV19 and TRBJ2-3; perhaps TRBD1 as D (5 bases). This CDR3 region has 15 residues. Trimming shortened V by 7 bases and J by 2 bases, and 16 bases separated the two germline ends. The germline V gene encodes CDR1 LNHDA and CDR2 SQIVND (reference sequence). CDR3 amino acids: CASNPIGATTDTQYF. The DNA of the CDR3 is TGTGCCAGTAACCCGATTGGGGCGACCACAGATACGCAGTATTTT. Variable domain in full (rest from reference TRBV19 and TRBJ2-3): DGGITQSPKYLFRKEGQNVTLSCEQNLNHDAMYWYRQDPGQGLRLIYYSQIVNDFQKGDIAEGYSVSREKKESFPLTVTSAQKNPTAFYLCASNPIGATTDTQYFGPGTRLTVL.

The chain links TRBV28 to TRBJ2-5; no definite D call. Per germline, CDR1 MDHEN and CDR2 SYDVKM. V was pared by 5 bases and J by 2 bases, with 12 bases between. The CDR3 sequence is 14 residues long. CDR3 sequence reads: CASSLISWQETQYF. The CDR3 nucleotides are TGTGCCAGCAGTCTCATCTCGTGGCAAGAGACCCAGTACTTC.

This clonotype turned up a few times. DNA for the CDR3: TGTGCCAGCAGCCCCCGGCAGGGGGCGAGGGAGCAGTACGTC. Protein: CASSPRQGAREQYV. V gene TRBV7-8 combines with J gene TRBJ2-7; 8 bases match TRBD1. Germline V CDR1 and CDR2: SGHVS, FQNEAQ. With V trimmed by 5 bases and J by 7 bases, 10 bases remained unmatched. The CDR3 contains 14 residues.

This clonotype has more than one count but fewer than ten. This chain links TRBV28 with TRBJ1-1; unclear D gene. The CDR3 contains 14 residues. CDR1 is MDHEN, CDR2 SYDVKM, per germline. Trimming stripped 1 base from V and 4 bases from J, with 10 bases between. CDR3 in DNA: TGTGCCAGCAGTTTATTCGGGGTATCCACTGAAGCTTTCTTT. The encoded protein is CASSLFGVSTEAFF.

V and J are TRBV3-1 and TRBJ1-1; D might be TRBD1 (6 bases). CDR1 LGHDT and CDR2 YNNKEL come from the germline V gene (reference sequence). The V and J ends lost 3 bases and 3 bases respectively, with 11 bases between them. This CDR3 spans 14 amino acids. The CDR3 DNA follows: TGTGCCAGCAGCCACCGGGAGGGGGACACTGAAGCTTTCTTT. Translating it yields CASSHREGDTEAFF.

This clonotype was detected only a few times. The chain recombines TRBV4-1 with TRBJ1-2; D gene ambiguous. This CDR3 has 16 residues. CDR1 is MGHRA and CDR2 is YSYEKL in the germline V gene. Trimming shortened V by 1 base and J by 2 bases, and 14 bases separated the two germline ends. Here the CDR3 reads CASSQGRMEANYGYTF. The DNA for the CDR3 is TGCGCCAGCAGCCAAGGGAGAATGGAGGCCAACTATGGCTACACCTTC.

The CDR3 reads CASSLGQGSGYEQYV. CDR3 DNA sequence: TGTGCCAGCAGCTTGGGACAGGGGTCAGGGTACGAGCAGTACGTC. The chain combines TRBV11-2 with TRBJ2-7; 10 positions agree with TRBD1. The CDR3 runs to 15 residues. Germline CDR1 is SGHAT and CDR2 is FQNNGV. V lost 3 bases to trimming and J lost 4 bases; unmatched junction nucleotides: 6.

J is TRBJ1-5 and V is TRBV6-5, with D possibly TRBD1 on 5 matching bases. The germline V and J ends were trimmed by 6 bases and 0 bases, with 12 bases remaining between them. The CDR3 runs 15 residues. Looked up from germline, CDR1 is MNHEY and CDR2 is SVGAGI. The CDR3 here is CASSSGRNSNQPQHF. For the CDR3, the DNA is TGTGCCAGCAGCTCGGGACGGAATAGCAATCAGCCCCAGCATTTT.

This clonotype showed up many times. The J gene is TRBJ1-4, the V gene TRBV28; D is uncertain. This CDR3 has 16 residues. Germline CDR1 reads MDHEN; CDR2 reads SYDVKM. The V end lost 4 bases, the J end lost 0 bases, and 12 bases lay between the germline ends. For the CDR3, the DNA is TGTGCCAGCAGTTCCCCTGCCGGGGCAACTAATGAAAAACTGTTTTTT. Its protein product is CASSSPAGATNEKLFF.

V usage is TRBV28 and J usage is TRBJ1-2; D is uncertain. Germline V CDR1 and CDR2: MDHEN, SYDVKM. V was pared by 6 bases and J by 4 bases, with 15 bases between. The CDR3 extends over 14 amino acids. The CDR3 DNA reads as TGTGCCAGCAGCTCCCCCCAGGACCCCTATGGCTACACCTTC. The encoded protein is CASSSPQDPYGYTF.

This clonotype was found a few times. The J gene is TRBJ2-2, the V gene TRBV7-9; 8 nucleotides match TRBD2. Germline CDR1 is SEHNR and CDR2 is FQNEAQ (reference sequence). The CDR3 has 17 residues. Losses at the gene ends were 7 bases for V and 0 bases for J; bases not matched to a gene: 10. The CDR3 nucleotides read TGTGCCAGCATCAACCGGGGGGGCCCTACGAACACCGGGGAGCTGTTTTTT. Amino acids: CASINRGGPTNTGELFF.

This clonotype was detected many times. The chain recombines TRBV28 with TRBJ1-5; unclear D gene. V was shortened by 4 bases and J by 4 bases, with 8 bases between the two germline ends. This CDR3 contains 13 residues. Germline V gene lookup returns CDR1 MDHEN and CDR2 SYDVKM. CDR3: CASSSPSNQPQHF. The CDR3 bases are TGTGCCAGCAGTTCCCCCTCGAATCAGCCCCAGCATTTT.

Many counts were recorded for this clonotype. This chain's CDR3 is CASSPTGVDTEAFF. The DNA of the CDR3 is TGTGCCAGCAGTCCCACAGGGGTAGACACTGAAGCTTTCTTT. The chain uses TRBV5-6 and TRBJ1-1; 7 bases agree with TRBD1. CDR1 SGHDT and CDR2 YYEEEE come from the germline V gene. The CDR3 contains 14 residues. The ends lost 5 bases at V and 3 bases at J; junction bases unmatched: 7.

This clonotype was seen many times. The chain employs TRBV5-6 and TRBJ2-7, with TRBD1 identical over 10 bases. The CDR3 has 13 amino acids. J lost 5 bases, V lost 3 bases, and 2 bases had no gene match. The V gene's germline CDR1 is SGHDT and CDR2 YYEEEE. CDR3 nucleotide sequence: TGTGCCAGCAGCTATGGGACAGGGGACGAGCAGTACTTC. Protein sequence: CASSYGTGDEQYF.

The J gene is TRBJ2-7, the V gene TRBV14, with TRBD2 as a possible D gene (5 bases). Germline V lookup: CDR1 SGHDN, CDR2 FVKESK. V shed 6 bases and J shed 1 base, with 10 bases lying between them. The CDR3 is 13 residues long. CDR3 bases: TGTGCCAGCAGTCAGACTAATTCCTACGAGCAGTACGTC. Protein product: CASSQTNSYEQYV.

This clonotype was found a few times. At one boundary the junction diverges from the germline segment, which might be a read error. This chain joins TRBV27 and TRBJ2-1, with D uncertain. This CDR3 contains 13 residues. Germline-derived CDR1 and CDR2 are MNHEY and SMNVEV (reference sequence). CDR3 nucleotides: TGTGCCAGCAGTTTATCGTCCTATAATGAGCAGTTCTTC. This codes for CASSLSSYNEQFF.